The source of this T cell receptor beta chain is a study of T cells in Graves' hyperthyroidism and ophthalmopathy. The CDR3 regions of TCR beta were amplified from RNA transcripts. TCR CDR3 regions were first amplified by RT-PCR with HTBI primers. A single record per CDR3 protein comes from TCRdb applying MiXCR to the multiplex PCR reads. The sample gives roughly 290,000 distinct CDR3 sequences, approximately 15% of which show up once; around 57% is in the top ten. Study-level findings and limits: Blood also contained most expanded thyroid clonotypes above 0.001. The authors' 13 V-J model separated ophthalmopathy from stable hyperthyroidism.

Uncontrolled infection, other autoimmune disease, pregnancy or lactation excluded patients. Together with thyroid ultrasound, orbital computed tomography, serum thyroxine and TRAb, clinical symptoms were used for diagnoses. This clonotype has at least ten counts. Its antigen is as yet unknown. Trimming took 3 bases from V and 5 from J, leaving 11 bases between them. The CDR3 runs 13 residues. This clonotype originated in a woman in her sixties with Graves' ophthalmopathy. V and J are TRBV12-3 or TRBV12-4 and TRBJ2-7; TRBD1 might be the D (7 bases). The sample consisted of blood. The CDR3 sequence: CASSFQGGNEQYF. The CDR3 DNA follows: TGTGCCAGCAGTTTTCAGGGGGGCAACGAGCAGTACTTC.